This passage covers 17 T cell receptor beta chains from one sample sequenced in a study of cytomegalovirus exposure and HLA in healthy donors. This PCR relied on a set of 60 Vbeta primers and 13 Jbeta primers. Produced via immunoSEQ multiplex PCR; TCRdb's table is partial and in-frame only. The table shows around 130,000 clones, with roughly three fifths occurring only once. Sequenced input: PBMCs. Receptors were obtained from a woman in her forties in good health and CMV-seropositive.

A word on this clone: This same CDR3 is encoded by further DNA sequences in the sample. V is TRBV19 and J is TRBJ2-7, with 9 bases matching TRBD1. CDR1 is LNHDA and CDR2 is SQIVND in the germline V gene (reference sequence). This CDR3 contains 15 residues. The V and J ends lost 5 bases and 0 bases, in that order; junction bases with no gene match: 5. The CDR3: CASSPGTGSSYEQYF. In DNA form, the CDR3 reads TGTGCCAGTAGTCCAGGGACAGGGAGCTCCTACGAGCAGTACTTC.

The chain combines TRBV15 with TRBJ1-2; D gene unclear. Germline CDR1 LNHNV, CDR2 YYDKDF (reference sequence). CDR3 length equals 15 residues. V was pared by 4 bases and J by 7 bases, with 19 bases between. The CDR3 is CATSTHTGPESGYTF. As DNA, the CDR3 is TGTGCCACCAGCACCCACACCGGTCCGGAGAGTGGCTACACCTTC. The full variable domain, its missing parts supplied by reference TRBV15 and TRBJ1-2, is DAMVIQNPRYQVTQFGKPVTLSCSQTLNHNVMYWYQQKSSQAPKLLFHYYDKDFNNEADTPDNFQSRRPNTSFCFLDIRSPGLGDTAMYLCATSTHTGPESGYTFGSGTRLTVV.

This chain connects TRBV11-3 to TRBJ2-1; the D is unclear. Between the trimmed V and J ends, which lost 5 bases and 8 bases, there was a span of 10 bases. The CDR3 covers 12 residues. Germline lookup yields CDR1 SGHNT and CDR2 YENEEA. CDR3 amino acids: CASSVELYEQFF. As DNA, the CDR3 is TGTGCCAGCAGCGTCGAGCTATATGAGCAGTTCTTC.

This CDR3 reads CASKPAPNTGELFF. In nucleotides, the CDR3 is TGCGCCAGCAAACCAGCGCCGAACACCGGGGAGCTGTTTTTT. The J gene is TRBJ2-2, the V gene TRBV5-1; D call uncertain. With 6 bases removed from V and 0 bases from J, the gap between germline ends came to 9 bases. The CDR3 length is 14 residues. Germline loops: CDR1 SGHRS, CDR2 YFSETQ. The full variable domain, its missing parts supplied by reference TRBV5-1 and TRBJ2-2, is KAGVTQTPRYLIKTRGQQVTLSCSPISGHRSVSWYQQTPGQGLQFLFEYFSETQRNKGNFPGRFSGRQFSNSRSEMNVSTLELGDSALYLCASKPAPNTGELFFGEGSRLTVL.

The chain uses TRBV18 and TRBJ2-1, with D perhaps TRBD2 (5 bases). Germline V gives CDR1 KGHSH, CDR2 LQKENI. There are 15 residues in the CDR3. V was shortened by 0 bases and J by 6 bases, with 12 bases between the two germline ends. CDR3 residues: CASSPPPWEINEQFF. CDR3 DNA sequence: TGTGCCAGCTCACCACCGCCTTGGGAGATCAATGAGCAGTTCTTC.

In this sample, this clone turned up a few times. The chain employs TRBV5-1 and TRBJ2-2; 7 bases agree with TRBD1. V lost 5 bases and J lost 3; bases outside the gene matches: 7. The CDR3 contains 15 residues. Germline lookup yields CDR1 SGHRS and CDR2 YFSETQ. CDR3 DNA sequence: TGCGCCAGCAGGCGAACAGGGGCCGACACCGGGGAGCTGTTTTTT. Translated: CASRRTGADTGELFF.

The chain joins TRBV7-9 to TRBJ2-2; D is perhaps TRBD1 (6 bases). V dropped 6 bases and J dropped 2 bases, with 10 bases sitting between them. The CDR3 totals 14 residues. Germline V gene lookup returns CDR1 SEHNR and CDR2 FQNEAQ (reference sequence). CDR3 sequence reads: CASRSQGNTGELFF. CDR3 DNA: TGTGCCAGCAGATCACAGGGAAACACCGGGGAGCTGTTTTTT. Full variable domain (rest looked up from reference TRBV7-9 and TRBJ2-2): DTGVSQNPRHKITKRGQNVTFRCDPISEHNRLYWYRQTLGQGPEFLTYFQNEAQLEKSRLLSDRFSAERPKGSFSTLEIQRTEQGDSAMYLCASRSQGNTGELFFGEGSRLTVL.

The chain links TRBV27 to TRBJ2-5; the match to TRBD2 covers 11 bases. V lost 5 bases and J lost 1; bases outside the gene matches: 6. CDR1 and CDR2 from the germline V gene are MNHEY and SMNVEV (reference sequence). The CDR3 is made up of 16 amino acids. This CDR3 is CASSPLAGGSQETQYF. CDR3 nucleotides: TGTGCCAGCAGTCCCCTAGCGGGAGGATCCCAAGAGACCCAGTACTTC.

The V gene is TRBV19, the J gene TRBJ2-3; 7 bases are shared with TRBD2. The CDR3 spans 14 residues. Germline values: CDR1 LNHDA, CDR2 SQIVND (reference sequence). The V and J ends lost 7 bases and 0 bases, in that order; junction bases with no gene match: 4. DNA for the CDR3: TGTGCCAGTAAGAATAGCGGGAGCACAGATACGCAGTATTTT. It translates to CASKNSGSTDTQYF.

The rearrangement uses TRBV28 and TRBJ2-7; D perhaps matches TRBD1 (6 bases). Germline V gene lookup returns CDR1 MDHEN and CDR2 SYDVKM. The CDR3 runs 14 residues. The ends were cut back, 5 bases at V and 4 bases at J, with 15 bases in the middle. Written as DNA, the CDR3 is TGTGCCAGCAGTCGGCCGGGACAACTGTACGAGCAGTACTTC. Translating gives CASSRPGQLYEQYF.

The CDR3 DNA is TGTGCCATCAGTGAAGCCCTAGCGGGAGGAGGCGAGCAGTACTTC. It codes for CAISEALAGGGEQYF. The J gene is TRBJ2-5, the V gene TRBV10-3; 11 bases are a match to TRBD2. The J call is doubtful: the DNA matches TRBJ2-7 better. There are 15 residues in the CDR3. Germline CDR1 reads ENHRY; CDR2 reads SYGVKD.

The rearrangement uses TRBV6-5 and TRBJ2-7; D is possibly TRBD2 (6 bases). V was cut by 5 bases and J by 7 bases, with 15 bases left in between. CDR3 length: 13 residues. Germline assignment: CDR1 MNHEY and CDR2 SVGAGI. The CDR3 DNA reads TGTGCCAGCAGTCCGTCTAGCGCAGGAGAGCAGTACTTC. Protein: CASSPSSAGEQYF.

The count of this clone is one. The V and J genes are TRBV4-1 and TRBJ2-1, with TRBD2 matching over 10 bases. Germline CDR1 MGHRA, CDR2 YSYEKL. J was trimmed by 6 bases and V by 0 bases; bases with no gene match: 11. The CDR3 contains 18 residues. The CDR3 region is CASSQDGPRTSGFNEQFF. In nucleotides, the CDR3 is TGCGCCAGCAGCCAAGATGGACCACGGACTAGCGGATTCAATGAGCAGTTCTTC.

This chain uses TRBV4-2 with TRBJ2-7; a possible D gene is TRBD2 (6 bases). V lost 1 base to trimming and J lost 2 bases, with 12 bases between them. Germline-derived CDR1 and CDR2 are LGHNA and YNFKEQ. This CDR3 comprises 15 residues. CDR3 bases: TGTGCCAGCAGCCAAGGAGGGCCGGGAGCCTACGAGCAGTACTTC. Translation gives CASSQGGPGAYEQYF.

This clone was seen once. The J gene is TRBJ2-1, the V gene TRBV2; the match to TRBD2 covers 9 bases. Germline V CDR1 and CDR2: SNHLY, FYNNEI. J gave up 4 bases and V 8 bases, and 6 bases lay outside the gene matches. The CDR3 is made up of 14 amino acids. CDR3 bases: TGTGCCAGCCTTGGGGGACTAGCATACAATGAGCAGTTCTTC. Translation gives CASLGGLAYNEQFF.

V gene TRBV19 combines with J gene TRBJ1-5, with D tentatively TRBD1 (5 bases). This CDR3 spans 15 amino acids. Trimming stripped 3 bases from V and 0 bases from J, with 9 bases between. Germline lookup yields CDR1 LNHDA and CDR2 SQIVND (reference sequence). The CDR3 loop reads CASSIGGVSNQPQHF. In nucleotides, the CDR3 is TGTGCCAGTAGTATTGGGGGGGTTAGCAATCAGCCCCAGCATTTT.

The chain has TRBV6-6 and TRBJ1-1; the match to TRBD1 covers 7 bases. The CDR3 runs 14 residues. The J segment lost 3 bases and the V segment lost 6 bases, leaving 7 bases of the junction unmatched. Per the germline V gene, CDR1 is MNHNY and CDR2 is SVGAGI (reference sequence). The CDR3 spells CASRAGGRDTEAFF. The CDR3 region has the DNA TGTGCCAGCAGGGCAGGGGGTAGGGACACTGAAGCTTTCTTT.